This T cell receptor (beta chain) emerged from a study of tumor T cells in aggressive B-cell lymphoma. Profiling relied on immunoSEQ multiplex PCR, and the TCRdb table lists in-frame clones only, not all of them. The data show 4,500 to 5,500 clones, 81% seen once. Germline loops: CDR1 LNHDA, CDR2 SQIVND (reference sequence). With V trimmed by 5 bases and J by 0 bases, 9 bases remained unmatched. CDR3 size: 18 residues. This TCR derives from an adult with diffuse large B cell lymphoma. Sequenced material: tumor tissue. This rearrangement joins TRBV19 to TRBJ1-5; 11 nucleotides line up with TRBD1. The CDR3 here is CASSPRTGGEVSNQPQHF. As DNA, the CDR3 is TGTGCCAGTAGTCCTCGGACAGGGGGCGAAGTTAGCAATCAGCCCCAGCATTTT.